These 22 T cell receptor beta chains were all obtained from the same sample, sequenced in a study of blood T cells in healthy people across ages. For the second PCR, which ran for about 7 to 12 cycles, a sample-barcoded 5' primer and a J-beta primer mix were used. In TCRdb, the 5' RACE reads were re-called with MiXCR into one record per CDR3 protein. The repertoire consists of about 690,000 distinct CDR3 sequences, with around two fifths occurring once and the leading ten covering 25% to 35%. The source material was blood. These receptors all come from a man older than 75 in good health.

This chain uses TRBV6-5 with TRBJ2-2; D assignment may be TRBD1 or TRBD2 (6 bases each). Trimming took 7 bases from V and 7 from J, leaving 16 bases between them. The CDR3 runs 14 residues. Germline V gene lookup returns CDR1 MNHEY and CDR2 SVGAGI. The CDR3 DNA is TGTGCCAGCACCCGGGGGCCACAGTACGGGGAGCTGTTTTTT. This encodes CASTRGPQYGELFF.

This clonotype was observed a few times. V is TRBV20-1 and J is TRBJ2-5; the match to TRBD2 covers 7 bases. Germline V gene lookup returns CDR1 DFQATT and CDR2 SNEGSKA (reference sequence). V gave up 0 bases and J gave up 5 bases; unmatched junction bases: 9. The CDR3 loop spans 15 amino acids. The CDR3 region is CSARDPSGREETQYF. DNA of the CDR3: TGCAGTGCTAGAGATCCTAGCGGTCGGGAGGAGACCCAGTACTTC.

This chain joins TRBV20-1 and TRBJ2-2; D may be TRBD1 or TRBD2 (5 bases each). Per the germline V gene, CDR1 is DFQATT and CDR2 is SNEGSKA (reference sequence). The CDR3 spans 16 residues. The germline V and J ends were trimmed by 4 bases and 1 base, with 16 bases remaining between them. For the CDR3, the DNA is TGCAGTGCTACCATTAAGGGGACCGAGAACACCGGGGAGCTGTTTTTT. Translating gives CSATIKGTENTGELFF.

The chain links TRBV9 to TRBJ2-7; 8 bases line up with TRBD2. The J call may be mistaken, given a closer DNA end match to TRBJ2-5. Per germline, CDR1 SGDLS and CDR2 YYNGEE. The CDR3 consists of 14 residues. CDR3 bases: TGTGCCAGCAGCGTAGCGGGGGGGCTGGAGACCCAGTACTTC. As protein: CASSVAGGLETQYF.

The chain combines TRBV6-2 or TRBV6-3 with TRBJ2-1; 10 bases fit TRBD2. This CDR3 region has 16 residues. The J segment lost 10 bases and the V segment lost 5 bases, leaving 14 bases of the junction unmatched. Germline CDR1 reads MNHEY; CDR2 reads SVGEGT. The CDR3, as DNA: TGTGCCAGCAGTACCCCGTGGAGCGGGAGGGCCAAGGAGCAGTTCTTC. It specifies CASSTPWSGRAKEQFF.

The chain has TRBV29-1 and TRBJ1-2, with a tentative D call TRBD1 (5 bases). The V gene's germline CDR1 is SQVTM and CDR2 ANQGSEA. The CDR3 has 14 amino acids. V lost 2 bases and J lost 4, with 14 bases in between. CDR3 in DNA: TGCAGCGTTGAAACGGGTAGGACAAGCTATGGCTACACCTTC. Its protein product is CSVETGRTSYGYTF.

V usage is TRBV10-3 and J usage is TRBJ2-1; 9 nucleotides match TRBD2. Germline V lookup: CDR1 ENHRY, CDR2 SYGVKD. The CDR3 spans 15 residues. V shed 7 bases and J 7 bases; nucleotides not matched to a gene: 11. CDR3 bases: TGTGCCATCACTAACGGACTAGCGACGGTGAATGAGCAGTTCTTC. This codes for CAITNGLATVNEQFF.

This clonotype was recorded a few times. The rearrangement uses TRBV6-1 and TRBJ2-7; 9 positions match TRBD1. V dropped 7 bases and J dropped 0; count of bases not matched to a gene: 10. The CDR3 loop spans 16 amino acids. The V gene's germline CDR1 is MNHNS and CDR2 SASEGT. Written as DNA, the CDR3 is TGTGCCAGCATCACGACGTTGGGACAGGGCTCCTACGAGCAGTACTTC. This translates into CASITTLGQGSYEQYF.

The chain links TRBV4-1 to TRBJ1-1, with a tentative D call TRBD1 (6 bases). The CDR3 has 13 residues. Trimming cost V 6 bases and J 6 bases, with 14 bases left between them. Germline V gives CDR1 MGHRA, CDR2 YSYEKL. CDR3 coding DNA: TGCGCCAGCAGGAGGGGGGGAACCGCTGAAGCTTTCTTT. Amino acids: CASRRGGTAEAFF.

The chain recombines TRBV27 with TRBJ2-3; no firm D call. CDR1 is MNHEY, CDR2 SMNVEV, per germline (reference sequence). The CDR3 sequence is 15 residues long. The V end was cut by 0 bases, the J end by 1 base, with 8 bases between. CDR3 protein: CASSLSSVGTDTQYF. The DNA for the CDR3 is TGTGCCAGCAGTTTATCGTCAGTCGGCACAGATACGCAGTATTTT.

The V and J genes are TRBV28 and TRBJ2-4; the match to TRBD1 covers 7 bases. The CDR3 consists of 15 residues. Trimming removed 6 bases from V and 2 bases from J; junction bases left unmatched: 7. Germline-derived CDR1 and CDR2 are MDHEN and SYDVKM. CDR3: CASSPSGGTKNIQYF. The CDR3, as DNA: TGTGCCAGCAGCCCCTCAGGGGGAACCAAAAACATTCAGTACTTC.

The gene calls are TRBV10-3 and TRBJ2-1; tentative D call: TRBD2 (5 bases). The ends were cut back, 6 bases at V and 0 bases at J, with 12 bases in the middle. Germline V gene lookup returns CDR1 ENHRY and CDR2 SYGVKD. CDR3 size: 15 residues. Here the CDR3 reads CAIRQERNSYNEQFF. The DNA for the CDR3 is TGTGCCATCAGGCAGGAGCGGAACTCCTACAATGAGCAGTTCTTC.

CDR3: CASSSPATGRGREQYF. The CDR3 DNA is TGTGCCAGCAGCTCCCCCGCAACGGGCAGGGGGCGCGAGCAGTACTTC. V usage is TRBV28 and J usage is TRBJ2-7, with TRBD1 identical over 8 bases. Losses at the gene ends were 6 bases for V and 6 bases for J; bases not matched to a gene: 16. Germline V gene lookup returns CDR1 MDHEN and CDR2 SYDVKM. The CDR3 is 16 amino acids.

This chain uses TRBV7-7 with TRBJ2-1; 9 bases are a match to TRBD1. Looked up from germline, CDR1 is SSHAT and CDR2 is FNYEAQ (reference sequence). Unmatched junction bases numbered 5, after V lost 5 bases and J lost 3 bases. The CDR3 has 15 amino acids. CDR3 nucleotides: TGTGCCAGCAGCCGAGAGACAGGGGGCTACAATGAGCAGTTCTTC. It encodes CASSRETGGYNEQFF.

V gene TRBV20-1 combines with J gene TRBJ2-5; TRBD2 aligns across 13 bases. The CDR3 sequence is 16 residues long. Trimming took 1 base from V and 4 from J; bases not matched to a gene: 6. CDR1 is DFQATT, CDR2 SNEGSKA, per germline (reference sequence). CDR3 coding DNA: TGCAGTGCTAGAGGGACTAGCGGGAGAATGGGAGAGACCCAGTACTTC. Its translation: CSARGTSGRMGETQYF.

This clonotype was picked up many times. The CDR3 reads CSVEASGNEQYF. In DNA, the CDR3 is TGCAGCGTTGAGGCTAGCGGGAACGAGCAGTACTTC. The chain recombines TRBV29-1 with TRBJ2-7; the match to TRBD2 covers 9 bases. The CDR3 consists of 12 residues. V was clipped by 3 bases and J by 5 bases; unmatched bases: 2. Germline CDR1 and CDR2: SQVTM and ANQGSEA.

The sample holds a few counts of this clonotype. The chain joins TRBV20-1 to TRBJ2-5; D perhaps matches TRBD2 (5 bases). This CDR3 has 16 residues. CDR1 and CDR2 (germline): DFQATT, SNEGSKA (reference sequence). The ends were cut back, 4 bases at V and 0 bases at J, with 18 bases in the middle. The CDR3 nucleotides read TGCAGTGCTATTCCCCAGCGGCGAACTTACCAAGAGACCCAGTACTTC. Amino acids: CSAIPQRRTYQETQYF.

This clonotype was observed a handful of times. This chain joins TRBV27 and TRBJ2-3, with D possibly being TRBD1 (6 bases). CDR3 size: 13 residues. Trimming took off 5 bases at V and 4 bases at J, with 10 bases between the two ends. Germline-derived CDR1 and CDR2 are MNHEY and SMNVEV (reference sequence). The CDR3 nucleotides are TGTGCCAGCAGTAGCAGGGGATCAGATACGCAGTATTTT. The encoded protein is CASSSRGSDTQYF.

The chain carries TRBV20-1 and TRBJ2-6; D possibly uses TRBD1 or TRBD2 (5 bases each). V lost 6 bases and J 13 bases, leaving 19 bases between the germline ends. The germline CDR1 and CDR2 sequences are DFQATT and SNEGSKA (reference sequence). The CDR3 sequence is 13 residues long. CDR3: CSAKPPGRTVLTF. The CDR3, as DNA: TGCAGTGCAAAGCCCCCGGGACGGACAGTCCTGACTTTC.

This clonotype was observed once. The rearrangement joins TRBV20-1 to TRBJ2-7; 7 bases fit TRBD2. Germline V CDR1 and CDR2: DFQATT, SNEGSKA (reference sequence). The length of the CDR3 is 15 residues. Unmatched junction bases numbered 7, after V lost 0 bases and J lost 2 bases. The CDR3 spells CSARDSGTTPYEQYF. The CDR3, as DNA: TGCAGTGCTAGAGACTCCGGGACTACACCCTACGAGCAGTACTTC.

This clonotype turned up a few times. The rearrangement joins TRBV4-3 to TRBJ2-5, with a weak D call TRBD1 (6 bases). The CDR3 spans 16 residues. The V gene's germline CDR1 is LGHNA and CDR2 YSLEER. V was pared by 0 bases and J by 5 bases, with 16 bases between. CDR3 sequence (DNA): TGCGCCAGCAGCCAAGAACAGGGTTTTGGGGTGGAGACCCAGTACTTC. It is translated as CASSQEQGFGVETQYF.

This clonotype was counted between two and nine times. The rearrangement uses TRBV7-3 and TRBJ2-7; a possible D gene is TRBD2 (6 bases). This CDR3 comprises 13 residues. Trimming cost V 5 bases and J 6 bases, with 14 bases left between them. The germline V gene has CDR1 SGHTA and CDR2 FQGTGA. As DNA, the CDR3 is TGTGCCAGCAGCGCGGGGTTGTGGAGCGAGCAGTACTTC. This translates into CASSAGLWSEQYF.